The following is a TCR beta chain sequence with its context. Its target antigen remains unknown. The sample holds no much larger clone one base away, and base qualities are not on file. This sample was taken from a study of T-cell memory formation after mild COVID-19 (dated by TCRdb to the early 2020s). Turning to the overall study: Most TCR sequence clusters were specific to one of the two donors. In a couple of donors, T-cell clones that expanded and contracted after mild COVID-19 were followed by sequencing TCRalpha and TCRbeta repertoires longitudinally. The cohort was made up of two young adult volunteers, one female and one male, who were previously healthy. Points the paper makes about the study in general: Contracting CD4+ clones appeared mostly in the CM and EM memory subsets, whereas CD8+ clones were enriched in EMRA. Only two mild cases were covered by the study, and larger cohorts that include severe cases with pre-infection samples were considered necessary. The second-wave clones that peaked on day 37 were not confirmed to be SARS-CoV-2 specific. Clones contracting from day 15 to 85 had balanced CD4/CD8 phenotypes, while a second wave expanding from day 15 to 37 was biased towards CD4+. Some responding clones were found in pre-infection memory, which suggests that pre-existing cross-reactive memory T cells took part in the SARS-CoV-2 response.

The CDR3 sequence holds 17 residues, the cysteine and phenylalanine included. Only the CDR3 part of the read is kept: 51 bases, read in frame from the first base. From a lookup of the germline V gene, CDR1 and CDR2 are SGHRS and YFSETQ. V drops 2 bases and J drops 2 bases, leaving 19 bases in between. Reads for this sample came from an Illumina NovaSeq 6000. Using 5'RACE with constant-segment primers, TCRalpha and TCRbeta cDNA libraries were constructed, with sample barcodes and unique molecular identifiers added in the process. RNA was extracted from every sample with Trizol reagent. Libraries were amplified in two PCR steps, with a second sample barcode and Illumina TruSeq adapters added in the second step. The libraries were sequenced on an Illumina NovaSeq using 2 x 150 bp paired-end reads. From the authors' description of their analysis: Reads were demultiplexed and collapsed into UMI-guided consensus sequences with migec v1.2.7. Using mixcr v2.1.11, UMI consensuses were aligned to TRA and TRB V and J templates and then assembled into clonotypes. Clonotypes were classified as expanded or contracted when called significant by both edgeR and NoisET, with noise models trained on biological replicates. For edgeR calls, the thresholds were a false discovery rate-adjusted p below 0.01 and a log2 fold-change of 1. As an exploratory analysis of dynamics, max-normalized trajectories of the 1000 most abundant clonotypes were examined with PCA combined with hierarchical clustering. Separately sequenced CD4+ and CD8+ repertoires were used to assign the CD4 or CD8 phenotype of responding clones. The raw public data were reprocessed by TCRdb itself: fastp quality trimming at Q25, MiXCR clonotype calling, in-frame beta chains only. Merged by CDR3 protein, the rows form single entries marked with the most common genes and DNA. The V and J calls come from TCRdb's annotation, not from the publication. The sample includes over 300,000 distinct CDR3 sequences, with 20% to 25% observed a single time. In total, the top ten clones hold roughly 21% of the sample.

Ficoll-Paque density gradient centrifugation was used to isolate PBMCs. Sequencing was performed on PBMCs or a T cell subset sorted from them (not recorded which). Recombination connected TRBV5-1 to TRBJ1-2, with TRBD1 perhaps the D gene, on 5 matching bases. This TCR was sampled from a man between 18 and 35 years old who had mild COVID-19 (a few samples of this study predate the infection). The sample titles of this study are shuffled in the database, so cell type and time point are left out; the donor was told from shared clones. The CDR3 corresponds to CASSLSPGDSGNYGYTF. In nucleotides, the sequence is TGCGCCAGCAGCTTAAGTCCGGGGGATTCGGGGAACTATGGCTACACCTTC.